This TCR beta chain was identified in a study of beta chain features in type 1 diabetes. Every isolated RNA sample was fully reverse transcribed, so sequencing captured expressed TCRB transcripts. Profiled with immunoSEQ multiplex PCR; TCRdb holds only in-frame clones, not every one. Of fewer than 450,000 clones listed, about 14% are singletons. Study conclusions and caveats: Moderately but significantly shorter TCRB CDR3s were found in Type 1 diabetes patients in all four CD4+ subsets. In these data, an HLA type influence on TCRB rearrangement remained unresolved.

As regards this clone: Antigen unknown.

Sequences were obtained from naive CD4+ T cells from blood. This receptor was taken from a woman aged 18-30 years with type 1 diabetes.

The CDR3 protein is CASRAGTAAFF. The CDR3 region has the DNA TGTGCCAGCAGGGCGGGGACAGCGGCTTTCTTT. The chain joins TRBV28 to TRBJ1-1; 7 bases are shared with TRBD1. Germline CDR1 MDHEN, CDR2 SYDVKM. V shed 6 bases, J shed 11 bases, and the junction held 6 bases outside the gene matches. This CDR3 is built from 11 residues.